This T cell receptor (beta chain) was found in a study of beta chain features in type 1 diabetes. Study conclusions and caveats: HLA effects on TCRB rearrangement stayed unresolved here. A greater similarity of naive, central memory and Treg TCRB repertoires was seen among patients than among healthy donors.

cDNA synthesis used the whole RNA isolate, giving expressed TCRB sequences. The data were produced by immunoSEQ multiplex PCR, yet TCRdb's version contains in-frame clones alone and is incomplete. The sample has about 400,000 clones; about 12% are singletons. Remarks on this clone: Its antigen is unknown.

A single heparinised draw of approximately 0.11 L on average was taken per donor. This clonotype was obtained from a man aged 18 to 30 in good health. The material sequenced was naive CD4+ T cells from blood.

The CDR3 is CASSVGQVNTEAFF. In nucleotides, the CDR3 is TGTGCCAGCAGCGTAGGCCAGGTAAACACTGAAGCTTTCTTT. V and J are TRBV9 and TRBJ1-1, with no clear D. The length of the CDR3 is 14 residues. In germline, CDR1 is SGDLS, CDR2 YYNGEE. Trimming stripped 0 bases from V and 2 bases from J, with 8 bases between. The variable domain in full, with the rest retrieved from reference TRBV9 and TRBJ1-1, is DSGVTQTPKHLITATGQRVTLRCSPRSGDLSVYWYQQSLDQGLQFLIQYYNGEERAKGNILERFSAQQFPDLHSELNLSSLELGDSALYFCASSVGQVNTEAFFGQGTRLTVV.